This TCR beta chain was observed in a study of graft-versus-host responses after intestinal transplantation. Study overall: Among the recipients, transplants were multivisceral, liver-intestinal, or isolated intestinal.

Study-wide findings and caveats: After transplant, early declines in HvG clones were associated with peak levels of circulating GvH clones. Where graft-donor T cell macrochimerism was present, patients had high graft-versus-host to host-versus-graft clonal ratios in allografts. There were GvH clones found in recipient marrow, and some of them appeared first in ileum or blood.

CDR1 and CDR2 (germline): SGHNT, YENEEA. V lost 5 bases to trimming and J lost 5 bases, with 12 bases between them. CDR3 length: 13 residues. On this clone itself: Its antigen remains unknown.

TCRdb's copy holds only in-frame clones and misses some; the assay was immunoSEQ multiplex PCR. The sample carries 9,100 or so clones, under 95% recorded once. This material consisted of PBMCs, taken roughly 46 days after intestinal transplant. The chain uses TRBV11-3 and TRBJ1-1; D remains ambiguous. This clonotype was obtained from a human patient who received an intestinal transplant, so some T cells may come from the graft donor. The CDR3 nucleotides read TGTGCCAGCAGCGCGGGCCGGGTGACTGAAGCTTTCTTT. This sequence encodes CASSAGRVTEAFF. Variable domain in full (rest from reference TRBV11-3 and TRBJ1-1): EAGVVQSPRYKIIEKKQPVAFWCNPISGHNTLYWYLQNLGQGPELLIRYENEEAVDDSQLPKDRFSAERLKGVDSTLKIQPAELGDSAVYLCASSAGRVTEAFFGQGTRLTVV.